The following is a TCR beta chain sequence with its context. Its antigen remains unidentified. A junction end diverges from the germline sequence, so it may reflect a read error. Sequenced by immunoSEQ multiplex PCR; TCRdb stores in-frame clones only, minus some. The sample includes nearly 750,000 clones, around 70% of them seen just once. The data were taken from a study of shared clonotypes between healthy human individuals. Study-wide results and caveats: Clonotype sharing across a handful of donors was observed for about 5.2% of naive CD4 clonotypes. A reduction in generation probabilities was seen for non-shared clonotypes relative to those shared by all four donors. Relative to memory subsets, naive subsets generally showed larger estimated richness.

Germline V gene sequence: CDR1 SGHTS, CDR2 YDEGEE. The CDR3 runs 8 residues. Donors included only healthy HIV-negative adults lacking recent acute infections or vaccinations. The rearrangement uses TRBV5-8 and TRBJ2-7, with no clear D. The source of this sequence is a woman under 40 in good health. The specimen was memory CD4+ T cells sorted from blood. The subset: CD45RA-negative fraction. DNA for the CDR3: TGCGCCAGCAGCTTAAGACCCTTC. Its translation: CASSLRPF.